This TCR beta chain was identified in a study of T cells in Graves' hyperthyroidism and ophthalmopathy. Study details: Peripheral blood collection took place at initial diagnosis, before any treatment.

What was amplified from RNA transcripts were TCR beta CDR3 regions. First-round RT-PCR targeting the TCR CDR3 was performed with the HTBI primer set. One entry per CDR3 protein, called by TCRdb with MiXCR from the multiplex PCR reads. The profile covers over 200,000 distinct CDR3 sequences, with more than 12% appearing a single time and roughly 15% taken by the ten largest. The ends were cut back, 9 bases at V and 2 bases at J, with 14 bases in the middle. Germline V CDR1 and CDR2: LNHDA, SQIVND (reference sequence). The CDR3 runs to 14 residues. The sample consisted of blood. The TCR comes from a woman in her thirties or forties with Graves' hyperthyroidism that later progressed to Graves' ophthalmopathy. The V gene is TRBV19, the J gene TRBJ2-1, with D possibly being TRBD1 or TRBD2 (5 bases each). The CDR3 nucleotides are TGTGCCAGCGCTCCAGGGACCCCCTACAATGAGCAGTTCTTC. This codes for CASAPGTPYNEQFF.